The clone carrying this TCR beta chain was seen a handful of times. Its antigen is undetermined. TCRdb passed the RT-PCR reads through MiXCR, listing each CDR3 protein once. The table includes over 750,000 distinct CDR3 sequences, approximately 22% detected once. CDR3 length: 16 amino acids. The sample is drawn from a study of response to subunit inactivated influenza vaccine. Study-wide points: The authors suggested that few new T cells are recruited per seasonal influenza vaccination.

The material was PBMCs from blood, obtained 4 to 6 days after vaccination. The source of this sequence is a man aged 45 to 65 who received an inactivated influenza vaccine. The V call is TRBV21-1, the J call TRBJ2-7; TRBD1 is the table's D call, not checked against the DNA. TRBV21-1 is a known pseudogene. This chain's CDR3 is CASSKRPGLRSYEQYF. CDR3 bases: TGTGCCAGCAGCAAACGACCAGGGCTGCGATCCTACGAGCAGTACTTC.